This T cell receptor beta chain came from a study of T cell responses to AZD1222 COVID-19 vaccine. As regards this clone: Its antigen is unknown.

The protocol was immunoSEQ multiplex PCR, while the TCRdb copy is restricted to in-frame clones and leaves out a portion. This table holds under 150,000 clones, around 88% found once. Study results and caveats: Sampled repertoires all dated from after the peak T cell response. The number of AZD1222 recipients seropositive at baseline was only 5 to 7. Along spike, vaccine-associated CD4 TCRs were found throughout, with dominance at 160-218 and 743-854.

V lost 8 bases and J lost 7, with 11 bases in between. The CDR3 totals 12 residues. The V gene's germline CDR1 is MDHEN and CDR2 SYDVKM. The sequencing here drew on peripheral blood, taken 28 days after the second AZD1222 dose. The receptor was derived from an adult who received the AZD1222 COVID-19 vaccine. The V call is TRBV28, the J call TRBJ1-4; the D is unclear. The CDR3 reads CASRTPGEKLFF. The CDR3 nucleotides read TGTGCCAGCCGGACTCCTGGTGAAAAACTGTTTTTT.